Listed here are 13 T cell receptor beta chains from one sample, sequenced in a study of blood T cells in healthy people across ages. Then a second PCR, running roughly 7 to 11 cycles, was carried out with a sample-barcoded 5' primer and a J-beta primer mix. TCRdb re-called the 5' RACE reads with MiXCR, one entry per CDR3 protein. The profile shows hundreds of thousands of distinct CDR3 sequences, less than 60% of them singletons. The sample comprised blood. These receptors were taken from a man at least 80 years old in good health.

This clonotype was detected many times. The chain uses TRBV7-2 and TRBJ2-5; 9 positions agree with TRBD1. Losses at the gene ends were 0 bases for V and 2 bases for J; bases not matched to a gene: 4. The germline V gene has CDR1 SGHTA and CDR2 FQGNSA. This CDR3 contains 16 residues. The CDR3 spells CASSLALDRGQETQYF. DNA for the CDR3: TGTGCCAGCAGCTTAGCGCTAGACAGGGGGCAAGAGACCCAGTACTTC.

This CDR3 reads CASSQDLLAGNTGELFF. Here the CDR3 DNA reads TGCGCCAGCAGCCAAGATCTACTAGCGGGGAACACCGGGGAGCTGTTTTTT. This chain joins TRBV4-1 and TRBJ2-2, with 9 positions matching TRBD2. Germline loops: CDR1 MGHRA, CDR2 YSYEKL. V dropped 0 bases and J dropped 1; count of bases not matched to a gene: 3. The CDR3 is 17 amino acids.

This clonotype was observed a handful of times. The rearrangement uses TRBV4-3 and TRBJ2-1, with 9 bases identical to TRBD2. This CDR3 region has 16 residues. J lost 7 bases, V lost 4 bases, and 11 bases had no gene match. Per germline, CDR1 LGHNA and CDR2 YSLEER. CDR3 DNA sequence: TGCGCCAGCAGCCGGTTAGGCGGGAGGGGCCCGAATGAGCAGTTCTTC. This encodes CASSRLGGRGPNEQFF.

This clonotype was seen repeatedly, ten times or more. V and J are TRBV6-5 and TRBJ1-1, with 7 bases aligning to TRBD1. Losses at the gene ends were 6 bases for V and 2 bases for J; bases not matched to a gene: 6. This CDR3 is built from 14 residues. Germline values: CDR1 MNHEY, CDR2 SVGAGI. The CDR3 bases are TGTGCCAGCAGGCAGGGGGACACTAACACTGAAGCTTTCTTT. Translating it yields CASRQGDTNTEAFF.

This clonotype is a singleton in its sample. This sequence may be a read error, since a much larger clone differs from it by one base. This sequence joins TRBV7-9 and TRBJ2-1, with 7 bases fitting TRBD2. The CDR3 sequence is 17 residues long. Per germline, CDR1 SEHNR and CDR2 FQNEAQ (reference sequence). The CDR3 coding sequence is TGTGCCAGCAGCTTAGCGGGAGGGATAGGCTCCTGCAATGAGCAGTTCTTC. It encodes CASSLAGGIGSCNEQFF.

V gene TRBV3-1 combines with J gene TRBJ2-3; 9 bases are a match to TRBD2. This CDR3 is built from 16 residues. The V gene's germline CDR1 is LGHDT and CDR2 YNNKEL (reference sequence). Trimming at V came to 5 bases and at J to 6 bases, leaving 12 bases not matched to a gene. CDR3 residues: CASSWASGIGTDTQYF. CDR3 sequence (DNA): TGTGCCAGCAGCTGGGCTAGCGGGATCGGGACCGATACGCAGTATTTT.

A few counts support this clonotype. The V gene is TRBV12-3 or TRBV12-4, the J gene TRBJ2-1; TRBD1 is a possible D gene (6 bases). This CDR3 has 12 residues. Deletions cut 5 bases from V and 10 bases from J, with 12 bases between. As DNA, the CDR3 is TGTGCCAGCAGTCCAACACAGGGCGAGCAGTTCTTC. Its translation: CASSPTQGEQFF.

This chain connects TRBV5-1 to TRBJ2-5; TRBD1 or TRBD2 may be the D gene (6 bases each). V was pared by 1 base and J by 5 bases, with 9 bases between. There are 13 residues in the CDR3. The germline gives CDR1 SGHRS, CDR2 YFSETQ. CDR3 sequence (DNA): TGCGCCAGCAGCTTGTGGAGGGGGGAGACCCAGTACTTC. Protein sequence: CASSLWRGETQYF. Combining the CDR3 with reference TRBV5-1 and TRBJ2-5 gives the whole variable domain KAGVTQTPRYLIKTRGQQVTLSCSPISGHRSVSWYQQTPGQGLQFLFEYFSETQRNKGNFPGRFSGRQFSNSRSEMNVSTLELGDSALYLCASSLWRGETQYFGPGTRLLVL.

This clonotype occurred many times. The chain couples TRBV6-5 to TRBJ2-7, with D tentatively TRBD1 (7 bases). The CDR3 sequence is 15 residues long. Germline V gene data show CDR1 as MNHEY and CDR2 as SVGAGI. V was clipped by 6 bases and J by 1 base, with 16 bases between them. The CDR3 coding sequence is TGTGCCAGCAGACCCGCGGGACAGCTGTCCTACGAGCAGTACTTC. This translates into CASRPAGQLSYEQYF.

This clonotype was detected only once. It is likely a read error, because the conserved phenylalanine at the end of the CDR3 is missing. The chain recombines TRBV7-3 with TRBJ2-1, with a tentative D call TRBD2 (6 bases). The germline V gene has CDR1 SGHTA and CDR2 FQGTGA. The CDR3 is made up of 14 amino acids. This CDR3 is CASSLRDSHNEQFL. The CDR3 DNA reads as TGTGCCAGCAGCTTACGGGACTCCCACAATGAGCAGTTCTTA.

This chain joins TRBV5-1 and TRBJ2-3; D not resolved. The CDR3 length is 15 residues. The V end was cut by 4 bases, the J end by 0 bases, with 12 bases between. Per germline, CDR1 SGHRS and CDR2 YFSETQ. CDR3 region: CASSGSEASTDTQYF. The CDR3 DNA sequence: TGCGCCAGCAGCGGGTCTGAGGCTAGCACAGATACGCAGTATTTT.

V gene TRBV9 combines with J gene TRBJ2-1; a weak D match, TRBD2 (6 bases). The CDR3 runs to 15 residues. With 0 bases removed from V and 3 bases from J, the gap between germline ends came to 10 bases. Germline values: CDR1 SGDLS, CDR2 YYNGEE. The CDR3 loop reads CASSVDQGGYNEQFF. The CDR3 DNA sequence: TGTGCCAGCAGCGTAGACCAGGGAGGCTACAATGAGCAGTTCTTC.

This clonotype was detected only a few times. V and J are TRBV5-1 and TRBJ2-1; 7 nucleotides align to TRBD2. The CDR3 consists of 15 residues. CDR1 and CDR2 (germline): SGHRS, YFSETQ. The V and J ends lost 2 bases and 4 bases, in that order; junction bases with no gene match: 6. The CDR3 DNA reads TGCGCCAGCAGCTTCTCCCCTAGCGGTTACAATGAGCAGTTCTTC. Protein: CASSFSPSGYNEQFF.